Listed below are T cell receptor beta chains from one sample, sequenced in a study of cytomegalovirus exposure and HLA in healthy donors. Clones were sequenced by immunoSEQ multiplex PCR, and TCRdb holds only the in-frame ones, with some missing. The sample lists around 220,000 clones; 65% to 85% were seen once. Input material: PBMCs. These TCRs come from a woman in her 30s in good health and CMV-seropositive. Both conserved end residues are part of each CDR3. D genes are given only for firm matches. A row's size may be missing; if present it is once, few, many or a size class.

DNA,CDR3,D,V,length,J,size
TGTGCCAGCAGGCAGGGGGCTGAAGCTTTCTTT,CASRQGAEAFF,TRBD1,TRBV6-1,11,TRBJ1-1,few
TGTGCCAGTGGACAGGGTGGTGACGAGCAGTACTTC,CASGQGGDEQYF,TRBD1,TRBV6-5,12,TRBJ2-7,.
TGCGCCAGCAGCTACATTTTGGGGTCGGACACTGAAGCTTTCTTT,CASSYILGSDTEAFF,.,TRBV5-1,15,TRBJ1-1,.
TGTGCCAGCAGCCTTCAAGGAGGTGGGACCGGGGAGCTGTTTTTT,CASSLQGGGTGELFF,.,TRBV13,15,TRBJ2-2,.
TGTGCCAGCAGCAAAGGGGTTGGCTACACCTTC,CASSKGVGYTF,.,TRBV21-1,11,TRBJ1-2,.
TGTGCCACCAGCAGAGTCTTCCCAGAGGGTCCGTCCGTTCTTGGGTCCTACGAGCAGTACTTC,CATSRVFPEGPSVLGSYEQYF,.,TRBV15,21,TRBJ2-7,.
TGCAGTGCTAGAGTCAATGAGCAGTTCTTC,CSARVNEQFF,.,TRBV20-1,10,TRBJ2-1,.
TGTGCCAGCAGCGTAGAGGGTCACTCTGGAAACACCATATATTTT,CASSVEGHSGNTIYF,.,TRBV9,15,TRBJ1-3,once
TGTGCCAGCAGCTACAGCCTAAGTACTGAAGCTTTCTTT,CASSYSLSTEAFF,.,TRBV5-5,13,TRBJ1-1,.
TGTGCCAGAAGCTTGTCGGCGGGAGGGACAAATGAGCAGTTCTTC,CARSLSAGGTNEQFF,TRBD2,TRBV5-3,15,TRBJ2-1,.
TGCGCCAGCAGCTGGCAGGGAGCCGGCACTGAAGCTTTCTTT,CASSWQGAGTEAFF,.,TRBV5-1,14,TRBJ1-1,.
TGTGCCAGCAGTTACGGGACAGGGGATAGCAATCAGCCCCAGCATTTT,CASSYGTGDSNQPQHF,TRBD1,TRBV6-6,16,TRBJ1-5,.
TGCGCCAGCAGCCCGGACGGCTCTTGGGAGACCCAGTACTTC,CASSPDGSWETQYF,.,TRBV5-1,14,TRBJ2-5,.
TGTGCCAGCTCACCAGTCAAGGCCCAGGGAGGTGGCTACACCTTC,CASSPVKAQGGGYTF,.,TRBV18,15,TRBJ1-2,.
TGTGCCAGCAGTTTTAGACAGGGAAAAACCGGGGAGCTGTTTTTT,CASSFRQGKTGELFF,TRBD1,TRBV28,15,TRBJ2-2,.
TGTGCCAGCAGCCCCCGCAGGGGGTTTTACAATGAGCAGTTCTTC,CASSPRRGFYNEQFF,TRBD1,TRBV9,15,TRBJ2-1,.
TGTGCCAGCAGTTATGGACTAGCGCGGGAAGTTACAGATACGCAGTATTTT,CASSYGLAREVTDTQYF,TRBD2,TRBV27,17,TRBJ2-3,.
TGTGCTAGCAGCCAGGGACAGGGAAAGGAGACCCAGTACTTC,CASSQGQGKETQYF,TRBD1,TRBV7-7,14,TRBJ2-5,.
TGTGCCATCAGTGGGAAGGGTCCCCCTAATTTATACGAGCAGTACTTC,CAISGKGPPNLYEQYF,.,TRBV10-3,16,TRBJ2-7,.
TGTGCCAGCAGCACTTCGACAGGTAGAGATGAAAAACTGTTTTTT,CASSTSTGRDEKLFF,.,TRBV9,15,TRBJ1-4,.
TGTGCCAGCAGCTTGGTATGGCAGATGGATGGCTACACCTTC,CASSLVWQMDGYTF,.,TRBV5-4,14,TRBJ1-2,.
TGTGCCAGCAGTCGACTAGCGGGAGACAATGAGCAGTTCTTC,CASSRLAGDNEQFF,TRBD2,TRBV6-5,14,TRBJ2-1,.
TGTGCCTGGGGAAGAGGGGATGGCTACACCTTC,CAWGRGDGYTF,.,TRBV30,11,TRBJ1-2,few
TGTGCCAGCAGCCCTACAGGGTACGCTTACGAGCAGTACTTC,CASSPTGYAYEQYF,.,TRBV11-3,14,TRBJ2-7,.
TGTGCCAGCAGTGAATGGGGACAGAACACTGAAGCTTTCTTT,CASSEWGQNTEAFF,.,TRBV25-1,14,TRBJ1-1,.
TGTGCCAGCAGCCCGGCGACAGGGGTAGACGGGGAGCTGTTTTTT,CASSPATGVDGELFF,TRBD1,TRBV9,15,TRBJ2-2,.
TGCGCCAGCAGCCGTACAGGGGGCGACTATGGCTACACCTTC,CASSRTGGDYGYTF,TRBD1,TRBV4-1,14,TRBJ1-2,.
TGTGCCAGCAGTGAATGGGTCAGGGAAGACACTGAAGCTTTCTTT,CASSEWVREDTEAFF,.,TRBV6-1,15,TRBJ1-1,.
TGTGCCAGCAGCTTGGGGGGCCAGAAGCAGTTCTTC,CASSLGGQKQFF,.,TRBV11-3,12,TRBJ2-1,.
TGCAGTGCCGCATATACAGATACGCAGTATTTT,CSAAYTDTQYF,.,TRBV20-1,11,TRBJ2-3,.
TGTGCCAGCGAATCGGGGACTAGCGTCGGGCTATCCTACAATGAGCAGTTCTTC,CASESGTSVGLSYNEQFF,TRBD2,TRBV27,18,TRBJ2-1,.
TGTGCCAGCAGCTTGACAGGGGATGAAAAACTGTTTTTT,CASSLTGDEKLFF,TRBD1,TRBV9,13,TRBJ1-4,.
TGTGCCTGGAGCAAAACTGACAGGGTATATGGCTACACCTTC,CAWSKTDRVYGYTF,TRBD1,TRBV30,14,TRBJ1-2,.
TGTGCCAGCAGCTACCGGGACAGGGACAGTGAAGCTTTCTTT,CASSYRDRDSEAFF,TRBD1,TRBV5-4,14,TRBJ1-1,few
TGTGCCAGCAGTTCGACCGCGAACACTGAAGCTTTCTTT,CASSSTANTEAFF,.,TRBV6-1,13,TRBJ1-1,.
TGTGCCATCACTACGGGACCGAAACTATACGGCTACACCTTC,CAITTGPKLYGYTF,.,TRBV10-3,14,TRBJ1-2,.
TGTGCCAGCAGTCAATCGGGGACCGACACCGGGGAGCTGTTTTTT,CASSQSGTDTGELFF,.,TRBV5-6,15,TRBJ2-2,.
TGTGCCAGCAGCCTAGAGGACTACGAGCAGTACTTC,CASSLEDYEQYF,.,TRBV7-8,12,TRBJ2-7,.
TGTGCCAGCAGTTCAGGGGCTTACTATGGCTACACCTTC,CASSSGAYYGYTF,.,TRBV28,13,TRBJ1-2,.
TGTGCCAGCTCACCACCAGGAGCAGAAGAGCAGTTCTTC,CASSPPGAEEQFF,.,TRBV18,13,TRBJ2-1,.
TGTGCCAGCAGCCGGGACAGCAACACTGAAGCTTTCTTT,CASSRDSNTEAFF,TRBD1,TRBV6-4,13,TRBJ1-1,.
TGTGCCAGCAGCAAAACAGGGGGCGTGTATGGCTACACCTTC,CASSKTGGVYGYTF,TRBD1,TRBV2,14,TRBJ1-2,few
TGTGCCAGCAGTCGGGGGAACTACTACAATGAGCAGTTCTTC,CASSRGNYYNEQFF,.,TRBV6-1,14,TRBJ2-1,.
TGTGCCAGCAGTGGGATTAGCGGGTTCGGAACAGATACGCAGTATTTT,CASSGISGFGTDTQYF,TRBD2,TRBV2,16,TRBJ2-3,.
TGTGCCAGCAGCGGGACAGAAAGCTACGAGCAGTACTTC,CASSGTESYEQYF,.,TRBV9,13,TRBJ2-7,.
TGTGCCAGCAGCCCCTTCGGGGGAGCTGACGAGCAGTACTTC,CASSPFGGADEQYF,.,TRBV5-6,14,TRBJ2-7,.
TGTGCCAGCAGCTTATCGTTTTCGGGAGATTACGAGCAGTACTTC,CASSLSFSGDYEQYF,.,TRBV11-1,15,TRBJ2-7,.
TGTGCCAGCATCCCACGGGGTAGCGGGAGCAACGAGCAGTACTTC,CASIPRGSGSNEQYF,TRBD2,TRBV6-6,15,TRBJ2-7,.
TGTGCCAGCAGCCAAGTGACAGGGGGGGACTATGGCTACACCTTC,CASSQVTGGDYGYTF,TRBD1,TRBV4-2,15,TRBJ1-2,.
TGTGCCAGCAGTATGACACGAGAAGAGACCCAGTACTTC,CASSMTREETQYF,.,TRBV28,13,TRBJ2-5,.
TGTGCCAGCAGCTTCCCGGGATCCTACGAGCAGTACTTC,CASSFPGSYEQYF,.,TRBV13,13,TRBJ2-7,.
TGTGCCTGGAGTGTGTTCGGGGGATCCGGGGCCAACGTCCTGACTTTC,CAWSVFGGSGANVLTF,.,TRBV30,16,TRBJ2-6,.
TGTGCCAGCAGTTTCCCGTACGAGCAGTACTTC,CASSFPYEQYF,.,TRBV27,11,TRBJ2-7,.
TGTGCCAGCAGACAACCGGGACTAGCAGGCGAGCAGTACTTC,CASRQPGLAGEQYF,TRBD2,TRBV6-5,14,TRBJ2-7,few
TGTGCCAGCAGTTTGAATGAAAAACTGTTTTTT,CASSLNEKLFF,.,TRBV28,11,TRBJ1-4,few
TGTGCCAGCAGCGTACCGGGACTAGCGGAAGAGACCCAGTACTTC,CASSVPGLAEETQYF,TRBD2,TRBV9,15,TRBJ2-5,.
TGTGCCAGCAGCACCTACCTACAGGGGGCTAACTATGGCTACACCTTC,CASSTYLQGANYGYTF,TRBD1,TRBV7-2,16,TRBJ1-2,.
TGTGCCAGCAGCTTGGCCTGGGGCAGAGACACTGAAGCTTTCTTT,CASSLAWGRDTEAFF,.,TRBV5-4,15,TRBJ1-1,.
TGCAGCGTGGGAACCGGACAGGGGAAAACTGAAGCTTTCTTT,CSVGTGQGKTEAFF,TRBD1,TRBV29-1,14,TRBJ1-1,.